This T cell receptor beta chain was obtained from a study of persistence of HIV-infected CD4 T cells. Cells were stimulated nonspecifically with anti-CD3/anti-CD28 magnetic beads. Responding CD4+ T cells were sorted by upregulation of both CD40 ligand and CD69. CD4+ T cell counts exceeded 400 cells/uL; CMV serology was positive. For approximately 17 hours, CD8-depleted PBMCs received anti-CD28/CD49d costimulation, a CD40-blocking antibody and enfuvirtide. Regarding this clone: Its matching antigen is unknown.

The V and J ends lost 4 bases and 4 bases, in that order; junction bases with no gene match: 15. CDR1 is SGDLS, CDR2 YYNGEE, per germline. The CDR3 extends over 19 amino acids. Study conclusions and caveats: Rare CMV-responding cells carrying HIV-1 proviruses were not analyzed separately for TCR.

The libraries were made with immunoSEQ version 4 in survey mode. Assay used: immunoSEQ multiplex PCR; TCRdb lists only in-frame clones, some missing. Among about 51,000 clones listed, approximately 90% were seen once. This rearrangement joins TRBV9 to TRBJ2-5, with 14 bases lining up with TRBD2. The TCR originated in an adult woman with HIV who was CMV-seropositive. The specimen was CD4+ T cells sorted from PBMCs after roughly 20-hour stimulation, collected from a patient who received antiretroviral therapy. The CDR3 DNA is TGTGCCAGCAGCCCCACCGGGGGGACTAGCGGGAGTATCCGAGAGACCCAGTACTTC. Amino acids: CASSPTGGTSGSIRETQYF.